These 11 T cell receptor beta chains share one sample of origin, sequenced in a study of T cell changes during pregnancy in multiple sclerosis. Clones were read by immunoSEQ multiplex PCR, and TCRdb kept only the in-frame ones, dropping some. The sample contains more than 65,000 clones, about 91% of which appear only once. Specimen: peripheral blood, collected in the first trimester of pregnancy. The receptors stem from a female donor with multiple sclerosis, enrolled in a pregnancy study.

The J gene is TRBJ2-2, the V gene TRBV9, with 7 positions matching TRBD1. The CDR3 loop spans 14 amino acids. In germline, CDR1 is SGDLS, CDR2 YYNGEE. With V trimmed by 4 bases and J by 4 bases, 4 bases remained unmatched. CDR3 nucleotide sequence: TGTGCCAGCAGCCTTAGGACAGGCACCGGGGAGCTGTTTTTT. Translating gives CASSLRTGTGELFF.

The gene calls are TRBV2 and TRBJ2-1; 12 nucleotides align to TRBD1. The CDR3 loop spans 14 amino acids. The V and J ends lost 11 bases and 9 bases, in that order; junction bases with no gene match: 11. Looked up from germline, CDR1 is SNHLY and CDR2 is FYNNEI. CDR3 loop: CAGESGTGGFEQFF. The CDR3 DNA sequence: TGTGCCGGCGAGTCGGGGACAGGGGGCTTTGAGCAGTTCTTC.

This clone was observed a single time. The V and J genes are TRBV7-2 and TRBJ1-2; tentatively, D is TRBD1 (5 bases). Trimming stripped 5 bases from V and 3 bases from J, with 16 bases between. There are 15 residues in the CDR3. Germline V gives CDR1 SGHTA, CDR2 FQGNSA. The CDR3 region has the DNA TGTGCCAGCAGCCCGGGGTGGGGGGGGTACTATGGCTACACCTTC. Translating it yields CASSPGWGGYYGYTF. The whole variable domain, filled in from reference TRBV7-2 and TRBJ1-2, reads GAGVSQSPSNKVTEKGKDVELRCDPISGHTALYWYRQSLGQGLEFLIYFQGNSAPDKSGLPSDRFSAERTGGSVSTLTIQRTQQEDSAVYLCASSPGWGGYYGYTFGSGTRLTVV.

Concerning this clone: Different DNA sequences within this sample yield the same CDR3. The chain uses TRBV5-6 and TRBJ1-1; 7 bases agree with TRBD1. This CDR3 comprises 15 residues. Germline assignment: CDR1 SGHDT and CDR2 YYEEEE. The trim removed 4 bases at V and 2 bases at J, leaving 8 bases unmatched. CDR3 DNA: TGTGCCAGCAGCCTACGGACAGGTGGCAACACTGAAGCTTTCTTT. This gives the protein CASSLRTGGNTEAFF.

The rearrangement uses TRBV27 and TRBJ1-5; a weak D match, TRBD1 (5 bases). Per germline, CDR1 MNHEY and CDR2 SMNVEV (reference sequence). The length of the CDR3 is 17 residues. The V gene lost 2 bases and the J gene lost 2 bases, with 16 bases spanning the gap. The CDR3 nucleotides are TGTGCCAGCAGTTTAGCCGGGCAGGGCGCAGGCAATCAGCCCCAGCATTTT. Translated, it gives CASSLAGQGAGNQPQHF.

V gene TRBV15 combines with J gene TRBJ2-3; weak D call: TRBD2 (5 bases). The CDR3 totals 12 residues. The V and J ends lost 3 bases and 5 bases respectively, with 6 bases between them. The germline V gene encodes CDR1 LNHNV and CDR2 YYDKDF (reference sequence). This chain's CDR3 is CATSRGRDTQYF. The DNA of the CDR3 is TGTGCCACCAGCAGGGGGAGAGATACGCAGTATTTT.

This rearrangement joins TRBV28 to TRBJ2-7; a weak D match, TRBD2 (5 bases). From germline, CDR1 is MDHEN and CDR2 SYDVKM. V was clipped by 3 bases and J by 4 bases, with 13 bases between them. The CDR3 extends over 14 amino acids. As DNA, the CDR3 is TGTGCCAGCAGTTTTGGAGGAGACCCATACGAGCAGTACTTC. It codes for CASSFGGDPYEQYF.

The genes are TRBV27 and TRBJ1-4; 9 bases are a match to TRBD1. Germline V gene data show CDR1 as MNHEY and CDR2 as SMNVEV (reference sequence). The CDR3 is 14 residues long. The trim removed 5 bases at V and 8 bases at J, leaving 6 bases unmatched. This CDR3 reads CASSLDRGGEKLFF. CDR3 nucleotide sequence: TGTGCCAGCAGTCTGGACAGGGGTGGGGAAAAACTGTTTTTT.

The chain employs TRBV5-1 and TRBJ2-1; TRBD2 matches 7 bases. In germline, CDR1 is SGHRS, CDR2 YFSETQ. CDR3 length: 15 residues. Trimming removed 0 bases from V and 3 bases from J; junction bases left unmatched: 3. CDR3 DNA sequence: TGCGCCAGCAGCTTGGCCAGGGACTACTACAATGAGCAGTTCTTC. Translating gives CASSLARDYYNEQFF.

The V and J genes are TRBV7-3 and TRBJ2-1, with TRBD2 matching over 7 bases. CDR1 and CDR2 from the germline V gene are SGHTA and FQGTGA. V was pared by 1 base and J by 9 bases, with 12 bases of the junction left unmatched. This CDR3 has 16 residues. The CDR3 DNA reads as TGTGCCAGCAGCTTAAGGGCTAGCGGCCCCCCGTCTGAGCAGTTCTTC. This gives the protein CASSLRASGPPSEQFF.

The CDR3 reads CASTQTGVGTEAFF. The DNA of the CDR3 is TGTGCCAGCACGCAGACAGGGGTGGGGACTGAAGCTTTCTTT. V usage is TRBV6-1 and J usage is TRBJ1-1; 8 bases are a match to TRBD1. The V gene's germline CDR1 is MNHNS and CDR2 SASEGT. The CDR3 is 14 residues long. With 7 bases clipped from V and 5 bases from J, the junction kept 9 bases outside the gene matches.